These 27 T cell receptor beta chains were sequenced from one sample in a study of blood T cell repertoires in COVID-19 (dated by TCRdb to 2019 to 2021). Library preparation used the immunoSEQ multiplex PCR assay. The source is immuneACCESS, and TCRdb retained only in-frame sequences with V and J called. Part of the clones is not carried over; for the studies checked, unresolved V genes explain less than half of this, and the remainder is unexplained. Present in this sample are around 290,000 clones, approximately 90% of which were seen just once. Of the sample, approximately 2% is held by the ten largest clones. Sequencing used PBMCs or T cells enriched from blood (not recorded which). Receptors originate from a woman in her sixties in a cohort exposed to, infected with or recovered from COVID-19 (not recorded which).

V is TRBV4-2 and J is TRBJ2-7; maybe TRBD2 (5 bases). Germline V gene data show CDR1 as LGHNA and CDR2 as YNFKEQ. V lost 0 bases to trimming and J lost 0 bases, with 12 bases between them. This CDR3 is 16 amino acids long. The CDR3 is CASSQDRTSNSYEQYF. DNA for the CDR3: TGTGCCAGCAGCCAAGATCGGACTTCCAACTCCTACGAGCAGTACTTC.

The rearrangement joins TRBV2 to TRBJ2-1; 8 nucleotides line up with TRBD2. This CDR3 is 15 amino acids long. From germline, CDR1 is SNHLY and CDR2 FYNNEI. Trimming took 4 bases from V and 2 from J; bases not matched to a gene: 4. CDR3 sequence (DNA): TGTGCCAGCAGTGCTAGCGGGCTCACCTACAATGAGCAGTTCTTC. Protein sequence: CASSASGLTYNEQFF.

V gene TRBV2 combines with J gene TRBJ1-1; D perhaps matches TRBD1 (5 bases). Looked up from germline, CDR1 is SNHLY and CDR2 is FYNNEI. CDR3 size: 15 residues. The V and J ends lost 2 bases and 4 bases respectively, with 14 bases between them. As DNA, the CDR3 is TGTGCCAGCAGTGAACGGGACTCTTTCACCACTGAAGCTTTCTTT. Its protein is CASSERDSFTTEAFF.

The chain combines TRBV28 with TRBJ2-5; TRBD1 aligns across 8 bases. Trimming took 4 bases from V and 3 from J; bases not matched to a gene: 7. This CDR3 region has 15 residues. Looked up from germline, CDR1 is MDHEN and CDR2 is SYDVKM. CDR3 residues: CASSSRQGWKETQYF. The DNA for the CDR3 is TGTGCCAGCAGTTCCAGACAGGGGTGGAAAGAGACCCAGTACTTC.

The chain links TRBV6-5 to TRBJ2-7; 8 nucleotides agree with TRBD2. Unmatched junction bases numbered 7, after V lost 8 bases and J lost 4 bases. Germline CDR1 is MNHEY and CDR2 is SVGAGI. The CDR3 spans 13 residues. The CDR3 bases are TGTGCCAGCCGGGCGGGAGGCTTTTACGAGCAGTACTTC. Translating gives CASRAGGFYEQYF.

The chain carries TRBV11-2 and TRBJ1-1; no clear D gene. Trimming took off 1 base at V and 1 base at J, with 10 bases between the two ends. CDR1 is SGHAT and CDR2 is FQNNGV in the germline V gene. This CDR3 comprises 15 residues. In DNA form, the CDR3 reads TGTGCCAGCAGCTTAGGTCCAGTTTCGAACACTGAAGCTTTCTTT. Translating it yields CASSLGPVSNTEAFF.

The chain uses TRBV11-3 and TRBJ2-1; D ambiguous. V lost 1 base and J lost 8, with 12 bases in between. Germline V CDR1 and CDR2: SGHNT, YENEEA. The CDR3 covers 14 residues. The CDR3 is CASSLGAAEDEQFF. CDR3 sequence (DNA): TGTGCCAGCAGCTTAGGCGCAGCCGAGGATGAGCAGTTCTTC.

Written as DNA, the CDR3 is TGTGCCAGCAGTGAGGAGACAGGGAGTAACTATGGCTACACCTTC. This encodes CASSEETGSNYGYTF. This chain joins TRBV2 and TRBJ1-2; 7 nucleotides agree with TRBD1. Germline V gene lookup returns CDR1 SNHLY and CDR2 FYNNEI. The CDR3 totals 15 residues. After removal of 3 bases from V and 1 base from J, the junction contained 5 bases not matched to a gene.

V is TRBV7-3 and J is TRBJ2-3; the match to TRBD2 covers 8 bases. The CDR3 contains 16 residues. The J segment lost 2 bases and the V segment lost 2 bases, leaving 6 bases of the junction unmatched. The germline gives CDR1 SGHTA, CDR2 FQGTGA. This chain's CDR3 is CASSLLSGGDTDTQYF. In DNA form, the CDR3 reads TGTGCCAGCAGCTTATTGTCGGGAGGGGACACAGATACGCAGTATTTT.

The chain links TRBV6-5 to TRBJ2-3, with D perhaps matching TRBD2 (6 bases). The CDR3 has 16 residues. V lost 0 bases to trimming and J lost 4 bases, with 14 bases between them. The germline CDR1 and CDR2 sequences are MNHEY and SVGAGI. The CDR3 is CASSYSGAGIADTQYF. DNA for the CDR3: TGTGCCAGCAGTTACTCAGGGGCGGGAATTGCAGATACGCAGTATTTT.

The CDR3 region has the DNA TGTGCCAGCAGTTTCGGGTCCGTCTTCGGAAAACTGTTTTTT. Translating it yields CASSFGSVFGKLFF. The genes are TRBV6-5 and TRBJ1-4; no clear D gene. Trimming removed 4 bases at V and 10 bases at J, with 16 bases between. Germline V gives CDR1 MNHEY, CDR2 SVGAGI. The CDR3 loop spans 14 amino acids.

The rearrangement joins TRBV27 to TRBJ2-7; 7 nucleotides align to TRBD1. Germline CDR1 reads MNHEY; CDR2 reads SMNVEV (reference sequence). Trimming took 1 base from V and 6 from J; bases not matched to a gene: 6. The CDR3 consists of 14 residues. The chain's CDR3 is CASSLFSGGGEQYF. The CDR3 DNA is TGTGCCAGCAGTTTATTTTCAGGGGGTGGCGAGCAGTACTTC.

The DNA for the CDR3 is TGCGCCAGCAGCCTCAGGAAGAACACCGGGGAGCTGTTTTTT. Its protein is CASSLRKNTGELFF. The chain uses TRBV5-1 and TRBJ2-2, with D unclear. V lost 4 bases and J lost 1, with 8 bases in between. The CDR3 sequence is 14 residues long. Germline-derived CDR1 and CDR2 are SGHRS and YFSETQ.

In DNA, the CDR3 is TGTGCCAGCAGCTACGACAGGTATAGCAATCAGCCCCAGCATTTT. Residues: CASSYDRYSNQPQHF. The chain links TRBV6-6 to TRBJ1-5; a possible D gene is TRBD1 (6 bases). This CDR3 has 15 residues. V shed 6 bases and J shed 0 bases, with 12 bases lying between them. CDR1 and CDR2 from the germline V gene are MNHNY and SVGAGI (reference sequence).

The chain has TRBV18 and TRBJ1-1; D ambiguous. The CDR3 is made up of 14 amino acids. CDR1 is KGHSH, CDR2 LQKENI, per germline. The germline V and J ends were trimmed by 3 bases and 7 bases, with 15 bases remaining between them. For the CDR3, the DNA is TGTGCCAGCTCACCCAAATACCCTGTGAGTGAAGCTTTCTTT. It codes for CASSPKYPVSEAFF. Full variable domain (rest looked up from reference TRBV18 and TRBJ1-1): NAGVMQNPRHLVRRRGQEARLRCSPMKGHSHVYWYRQLPEEGLKFMVYLQKENIIDESGMPKERFSAEFPKEGPSILRIQQVVRGDSAAYFCASSPKYPVSEAFFGQGTRLTVV.

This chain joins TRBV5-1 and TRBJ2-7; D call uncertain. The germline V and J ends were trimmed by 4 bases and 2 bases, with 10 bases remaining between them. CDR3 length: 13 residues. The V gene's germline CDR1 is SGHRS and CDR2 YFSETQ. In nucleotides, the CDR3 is TGCGCCAGCAGCCCCGCACCTACCTACGAGCAGTACTTC. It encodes CASSPAPTYEQYF.

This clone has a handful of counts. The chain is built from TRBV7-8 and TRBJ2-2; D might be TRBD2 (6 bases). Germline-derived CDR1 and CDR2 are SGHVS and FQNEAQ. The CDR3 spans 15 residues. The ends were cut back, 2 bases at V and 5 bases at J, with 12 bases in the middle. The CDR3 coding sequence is TGTGCCAGCAGCTTACAAGGGCGGGAAACCGGGGAGCTGTTTTTT. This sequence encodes CASSLQGRETGELFF. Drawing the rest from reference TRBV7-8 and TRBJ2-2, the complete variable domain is GAGVSQSPRYKVAKRGQDVALRCDPISGHVSLFWYQQALGQGPEFLTYFQNEAQLDKSGLPSDRFFAERPEGSVSTLKIQRTQQEDSAVYLCASSLQGRETGELFFGEGSRLTVL.

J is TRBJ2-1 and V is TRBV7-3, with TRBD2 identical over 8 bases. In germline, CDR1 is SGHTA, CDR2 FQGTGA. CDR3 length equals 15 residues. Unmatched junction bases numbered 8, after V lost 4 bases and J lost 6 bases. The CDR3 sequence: CASSYTGGPSNEQFF. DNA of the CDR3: TGTGCCAGCAGCTACACGGGAGGGCCCAGCAATGAGCAGTTCTTC.

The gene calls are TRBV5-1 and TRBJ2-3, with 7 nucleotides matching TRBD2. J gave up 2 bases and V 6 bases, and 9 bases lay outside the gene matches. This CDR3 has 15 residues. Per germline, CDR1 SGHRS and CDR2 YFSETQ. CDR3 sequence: CASTPPGLYTDTQYF. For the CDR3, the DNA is TGCGCCAGCACCCCACCGGGACTATACACAGATACGCAGTATTTT.

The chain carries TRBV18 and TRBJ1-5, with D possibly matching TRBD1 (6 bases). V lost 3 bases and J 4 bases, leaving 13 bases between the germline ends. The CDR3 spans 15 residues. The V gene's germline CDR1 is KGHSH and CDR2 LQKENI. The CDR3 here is CASSPLAGTNQPQHF. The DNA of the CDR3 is TGTGCCAGCTCACCCTTGGCAGGGACAAATCAGCCCCAGCATTTT. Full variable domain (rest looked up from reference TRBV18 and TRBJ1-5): NAGVMQNPRHLVRRRGQEARLRCSPMKGHSHVYWYRQLPEEGLKFMVYLQKENIIDESGMPKERFSAEFPKEGPSILRIQQVVRGDSAAYFCASSPLAGTNQPQHFGDGTRLSIL.

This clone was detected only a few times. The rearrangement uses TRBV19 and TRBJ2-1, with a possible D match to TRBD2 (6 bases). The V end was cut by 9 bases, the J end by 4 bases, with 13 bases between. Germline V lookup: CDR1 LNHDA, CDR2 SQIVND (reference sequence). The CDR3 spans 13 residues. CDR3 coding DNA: TGTGCCAGCTCCTGGACTAAATACAATGAGCAGTTCTTC. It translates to CASSWTKYNEQFF.

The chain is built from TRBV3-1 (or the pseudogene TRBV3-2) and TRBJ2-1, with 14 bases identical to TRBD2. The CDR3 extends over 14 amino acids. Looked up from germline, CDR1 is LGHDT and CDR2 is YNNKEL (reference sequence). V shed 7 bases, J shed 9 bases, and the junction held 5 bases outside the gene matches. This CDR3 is CASTGLAGGGEQFF. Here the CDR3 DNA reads TGTGCCAGCACCGGACTAGCGGGAGGAGGTGAGCAGTTCTTC.

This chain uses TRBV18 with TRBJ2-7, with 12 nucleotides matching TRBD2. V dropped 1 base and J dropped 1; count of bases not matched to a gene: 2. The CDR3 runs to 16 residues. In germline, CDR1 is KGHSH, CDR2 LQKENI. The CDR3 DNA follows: TGTGCCAGCTCACCACGGGGGACTAGCGGGTCCTACGAGCAGTACTTC. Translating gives CASSPRGTSGSYEQYF. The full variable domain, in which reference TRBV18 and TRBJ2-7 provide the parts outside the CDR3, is NAGVMQNPRHLVRRRGQEARLRCSPMKGHSHVYWYRQLPEEGLKFMVYLQKENIIDESGMPKERFSAEFPKEGPSILRIQQVVRGDSAAYFCASSPRGTSGSYEQYFGPGTRLTVT.

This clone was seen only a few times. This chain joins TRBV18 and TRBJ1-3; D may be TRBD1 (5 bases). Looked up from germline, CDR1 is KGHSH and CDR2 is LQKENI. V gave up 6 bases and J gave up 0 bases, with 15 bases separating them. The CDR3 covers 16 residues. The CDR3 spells CASSYDQGGSGNTIYF. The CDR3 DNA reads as TGTGCCAGCTCGTATGATCAGGGAGGCTCTGGAAACACCATATATTTT.

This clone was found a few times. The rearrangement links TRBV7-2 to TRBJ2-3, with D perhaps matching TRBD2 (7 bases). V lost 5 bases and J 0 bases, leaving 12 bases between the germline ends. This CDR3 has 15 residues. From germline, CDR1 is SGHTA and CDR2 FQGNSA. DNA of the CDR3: TGTGCCAGCAGCCAAGGGGGGGCTAGCACAGATACGCAGTATTTT. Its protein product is CASSQGGASTDTQYF.

In nucleotides, the CDR3 is TGTGCCAGCAGAGGGGCCCAGGTCGGAGGCTACACCTTC. Translated: CASRGAQVGGYTF. The chain has TRBV12-3 or TRBV12-4 and TRBJ1-2, with a weak D call TRBD1 (5 bases). This CDR3 has 13 amino acids. V was trimmed by 6 bases and J by 8 bases, leaving 16 bases between them.

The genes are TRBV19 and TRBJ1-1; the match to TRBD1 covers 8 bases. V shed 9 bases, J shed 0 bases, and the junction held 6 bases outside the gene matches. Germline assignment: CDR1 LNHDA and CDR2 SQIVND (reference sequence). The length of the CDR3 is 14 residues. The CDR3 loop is CASGTGTMNTEAFF. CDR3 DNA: TGTGCCAGCGGGACAGGAACTATGAACACTGAAGCTTTCTTT.